This paragraph reports one TCR beta chain. The antigen is not known. This sample was taken from a study of CD8 T cells in Susac syndrome. General study findings and limits: The study conceded that relatively few individuals underwent its TCR sequencing and HLA analysis.

Reverse transcription of roughly 0.45 to 1 ug RNA used random hexamers. Amplification of TCR beta CDR3 spanned 54 Vbeta and 13 Jbeta via immunoSEQ multiplex PCR. TCRdb used MiXCR to reprocess the immunoSEQ multiplex PCR reads, holding one entry per CDR3 protein. The sample has about 200,000 distinct CDR3 sequences; around nine tenths are singletons. Stable or active relapsing-remitting multiple sclerosis, untreated and meeting revised McDonald criteria, defined the controls. FACS enriched CD8+ TEMRA cells, while bulk CD8+ and CD4+ were negatively isolated. CDR3 length: 16 amino acids. Germline V gene lookup returns CDR1 MNHEY and CDR2 SMNVEV (reference sequence). V was trimmed by 4 bases and J by 5 bases, leaving 18 bases between them.

The TCR was taken from a human donor with multiple sclerosis. Sequences were obtained from CD8+ T cells from PBMCs. V gene TRBV27 combines with J gene TRBJ2-1; no definite D call. The CDR3 nucleotides read TGTGCCAGCAGTTCCCCCACCTCCATGAGCGACAATGAGCAGTTCTTC. Amino acid sequence: CASSSPTSMSDNEQFF.